This T cell receptor (beta chain) is from a study of cytomegalovirus exposure and HLA in healthy donors. Whole-study findings and limits: Most TCR sequences were rare, but some public TCRs occurred in many donors.

The CDR3 consists of 11 residues. Germline V CDR1 and CDR2: MNHEY, SVGAGI. Turning to this clone: Antigen specificity is unknown. The junction departs from germline at one end; a sequencing error may be responsible.

Only in-frame clones appear in the TCRdb table, and some are missing; sequencing was by immunoSEQ multiplex PCR. The table includes approximately 150,000 clones, 80% to 85% detected once. Sequencing input: PBMCs. The V gene is TRBV6-5, the J gene TRBJ1-2, with a weak D call TRBD1 (5 bases). The receptor was isolated from a young man in good health and CMV-seropositive. CDR3 protein: CAAELGGGHTF. In DNA form, the CDR3 reads TGTGCTGCAGAGCTGGGGGGTGGCCACACCTTC.